Described below is a single TCR beta chain sequence and its context. This record comes from a study of blood T cell repertoires in COVID-19. Study in general: Acute and convalescent COVID-19 samples came from the United States, Italy and Spain. Nucleic acid was either cDNA or gDNA, and it came from T cells, B-cell-depleted T cells, or PBMCs.

Per the authors' pipeline: The authors estimated nucleated cell counts from reference gene primer amplification. The repertoire was sequenced with immunoSEQ multiplex PCR; TCRdb's copy has only in-frame clones and lacks some. V, J and clone size derive from that table, while D and trimming were established from the DNA sequence. The sample includes roughly 220,000 clones, just over 85% seen only once; the top ten take 2.2%. CDR1 and CDR2 (germline): SGHRS, YFSETQ. The CDR3 consists of 16 residues. The trim removed 7 bases at V and 4 bases at J, leaving 14 bases unmatched. The clonotype comes from a man aged 25 to 45 who had recovered from COVID-19. Sequenced input: peripheral blood. The chain joins TRBV5-1 to TRBJ1-1; TRBD1 aligns across 9 bases. In nucleotides, the CDR3 is TGCGCCAGCCGCCGCAGTGGACAGGGGTCCTTCACTGAAGCTTTCTTT. This sequence encodes CASRRSGQGSFTEAFF.